These 17 T cell receptor beta chains share one sample of origin, sequenced in a study of T cell responses to AZD1222 COVID-19 vaccine. Libraries were prepared by immunoSEQ multiplex PCR; TCRdb keeps only in-frame clonotypes and omits some of them. The sample has around 130,000 clones; around nine tenths are singletons. Source: peripheral blood, taken 28 days after the second AZD1222 dose. These receptors all come from an adult who received the AZD1222 COVID-19 vaccine.

The count of this clone is one. This chain links TRBV21-1 with TRBJ2-1; the D call in the table, TRBD2, was not verified against the DNA. TRBV21-1 is a listed pseudogene. The CDR3 extends over 16 amino acids. CDR3 DNA sequence: TGTGCCAGCAGCAAAGTCGGTGGGAGGGCGGGGGATGAGCAGTTCTTC. This gives the protein CASSKVGGRAGDEQFF.

This chain uses TRBV18 with TRBJ2-1; tentative D call: TRBD2 (6 bases). The germline V gene has CDR1 KGHSH and CDR2 LQKENI. V was cut by 0 bases and J by 4 bases, with 13 bases left in between. This CDR3 region has 16 residues. CDR3 coding DNA: TGTGCCAGCTCACCACCGGGGGACTTACCTTACAATGAGCAGTTCTTC. This encodes CASSPPGDLPYNEQFF. Full variable domain (rest looked up from reference TRBV18 and TRBJ2-1): NAGVMQNPRHLVRRRGQEARLRCSPMKGHSHVYWYRQLPEEGLKFMVYLQKENIIDESGMPKERFSAEFPKEGPSILRIQQVVRGDSAAYFCASSPPGDLPYNEQFFGPGTRLTVL.

Concerning this clone itself: Other DNA sequences in the same sample also yield this CDR3. This chain connects TRBV28 to TRBJ1-2; possibly TRBD1 for D (5 bases). V was cut by 5 bases and J by 4 bases, with 11 bases left in between. This CDR3 has 13 residues. CDR1 and CDR2 from the germline V gene are MDHEN and SYDVKM. CDR3 coding DNA: TGTGCCAGCAGTCCCGGGACGGTCTATGGCTACACCTTC. Its translation: CASSPGTVYGYTF.

The chain uses TRBV19 and TRBJ2-7, with a possible D match to TRBD2 (7 bases). The ends were cut back, 7 bases at V and 0 bases at J, with 16 bases in the middle. CDR1 and CDR2 from the germline V gene are LNHDA and SQIVND (reference sequence). CDR3 length: 15 amino acids. For the CDR3, the DNA is TGTGCCAGTACGGGGGCCGGGGGGAGCTCCTACGAGCAGTACTTC. Protein: CASTGAGGSSYEQYF.

This clone showed up just once. The V gene is TRBV6-2 or TRBV6-3, the J gene TRBJ1-1, with D unclear. Germline-derived CDR1 and CDR2 are MNHEY and SVGEGT. The germline V and J ends were trimmed by 5 bases and 4 bases, with 8 bases remaining between them. The CDR3 loop spans 12 amino acids. CDR3 sequence: CASSGPGTEAFF. The CDR3 nucleotides are TGTGCCAGCAGTGGCCCCGGCACTGAAGCTTTCTTT.

The genes are TRBV12-3 or TRBV12-4 and TRBJ1-1; D uncertain. Trimming left V 7 bases short and J 2 bases short, with 5 bases between. The CDR3 length is 11 residues. The CDR3 reads CASTGNTEAFF. CDR3 DNA: TGTGCCAGCACCGGCAACACTGAAGCTTTCTTT.

The chain combines TRBV28 with TRBJ1-2, with 10 nucleotides matching TRBD1. This CDR3 comprises 17 residues. The junction had 11 bases not matched to a gene; V was cut back by 5 bases and J by 2 bases. CDR1 and CDR2 from the germline V gene are MDHEN and SYDVKM. The CDR3 coding sequence is TGTGCCAGCAGTGCCCGACAGGGGGCGCCGTGGAACTATGGCTACACCTTC. Amino acid sequence: CASSARQGAPWNYGYTF.

The chain couples TRBV28 to TRBJ1-2; a weak D match, TRBD1 (5 bases). The CDR3 spans 12 residues. The germline gives CDR1 MDHEN, CDR2 SYDVKM. V lost 7 bases and J lost 14, with 20 bases in between. The CDR3 spells CASNSFRQGWTF. In DNA form, the CDR3 reads TGTGCCAGCAATTCCTTCCGCCAGGGTTGGACCTTC.

The chain uses TRBV12-3 or TRBV12-4 and TRBJ1-2; D remains ambiguous. CDR3 length: 13 residues. V lost 0 bases and J 7 bases, leaving 9 bases between the germline ends. The CDR3 sequence is CASSLAGLSGYTF. CDR3 DNA: TGTGCCAGCAGTTTAGCGGGTTTGAGTGGCTACACCTTC.

This clone was recorded once. The gene calls are TRBV9 and TRBJ2-7; 9 nucleotides line up with TRBD2. There are 13 residues in the CDR3. The germline CDR1 and CDR2 sequences are SGDLS and YYNGEE. The trim removed 4 bases at V and 6 bases at J, leaving 5 bases unmatched. CDR3: CASSFGTSSEQYF. The CDR3 nucleotides are TGTGCCAGCAGCTTCGGGACTAGCAGCGAGCAGTACTTC.

This chain links TRBV4-3 with TRBJ2-7; perhaps TRBD1 as D (6 bases). Between the trimmed V and J ends, which lost 3 bases and 3 bases, there was a span of 12 bases. The CDR3 has 14 amino acids. In germline, CDR1 is LGHNA, CDR2 YSLEER. The CDR3: CASSQTQGNYEQYF. For the CDR3, the DNA is TGCGCCAGCAGCCAGACCCAGGGGAACTACGAGCAGTACTTC.

The V gene is TRBV19, the J gene TRBJ1-3; D is unresolved. CDR3 size: 13 residues. Trimming left V 6 bases short and J 1 base short, with 7 bases between. Germline lookup yields CDR1 LNHDA and CDR2 SQIVND (reference sequence). CDR3 region: CASRSESGNTIYF. Written as DNA, the CDR3 is TGTGCCAGTAGATCGGAGTCTGGAAACACCATATATTTT.

This clone was seen just once. The genes are TRBV6-2 or TRBV6-3 and TRBJ1-1; D uncertain. CDR3 length: 14 amino acids. V was pared by 4 bases and J by 2 bases, with 11 bases between. Germline assignment: CDR1 MNHEY and CDR2 SVGEGT. In DNA, the CDR3 is TGTGCCAGCAGTTTGGCAGGACTAAACACTGAAGCTTTCTTT. Its translation: CASSLAGLNTEAFF.

The chain employs TRBV7-2 and TRBJ1-6; D unresolved. This CDR3 spans 17 amino acids. Trimming took off 1 base at V and 0 bases at J, with 10 bases between the two ends. The V gene's germline CDR1 is SGHTA and CDR2 FQGNSA. CDR3 in amino acids: CASSLEAYSSYNSPLHF. The CDR3 DNA reads TGTGCCAGCAGCTTAGAGGCCTACTCCTCCTATAATTCACCCCTCCACTTT.

This clone was counted a single time. The chain is built from TRBV11-3 and TRBJ2-7; D may be TRBD1 (7 bases). The CDR3 totals 14 residues. V lost 3 bases and J 2 bases, leaving 11 bases between the germline ends. Per germline, CDR1 SGHNT and CDR2 YENEEA. CDR3 nucleotides: TGTGCCAGCAGCTTGCAGGGGGGAACCTACGAGCAGTACTTC. This translates into CASSLQGGTYEQYF.

This chain connects TRBV11-3 to TRBJ2-3; D possibly corresponds to TRBD2 (6 bases). V was cut by 5 bases and J by 5 bases, with 11 bases left in between. The CDR3 is 13 amino acids. CDR1 is SGHNT, CDR2 YENEEA, per germline. The CDR3 sequence: CASSPGTGDTQYF. The CDR3 nucleotides read TGTGCCAGCAGCCCTGGGACTGGAGATACGCAGTATTTT. The complete variable domain, with remaining parts taken from reference TRBV11-3 and TRBJ2-3, reads EAGVVQSPRYKIIEKKQPVAFWCNPISGHNTLYWYLQNLGQGPELLIRYENEEAVDDSQLPKDRFSAERLKGVDSTLKIQPAELGDSAVYLCASSPGTGDTQYFGPGTRLTVL.

The rearrangement uses TRBV9 and TRBJ1-3, with a tentative D call TRBD1 (6 bases). CDR3 length equals 16 residues. Looked up from germline, CDR1 is SGDLS and CDR2 is YYNGEE. Trimming left V 3 bases short and J 0 bases short, with 13 bases between. CDR3 amino acids: CASSEGDVHSGNTIYF. CDR3 bases: TGTGCCAGCAGCGAGGGGGACGTCCACTCTGGAAACACCATATATTTT.